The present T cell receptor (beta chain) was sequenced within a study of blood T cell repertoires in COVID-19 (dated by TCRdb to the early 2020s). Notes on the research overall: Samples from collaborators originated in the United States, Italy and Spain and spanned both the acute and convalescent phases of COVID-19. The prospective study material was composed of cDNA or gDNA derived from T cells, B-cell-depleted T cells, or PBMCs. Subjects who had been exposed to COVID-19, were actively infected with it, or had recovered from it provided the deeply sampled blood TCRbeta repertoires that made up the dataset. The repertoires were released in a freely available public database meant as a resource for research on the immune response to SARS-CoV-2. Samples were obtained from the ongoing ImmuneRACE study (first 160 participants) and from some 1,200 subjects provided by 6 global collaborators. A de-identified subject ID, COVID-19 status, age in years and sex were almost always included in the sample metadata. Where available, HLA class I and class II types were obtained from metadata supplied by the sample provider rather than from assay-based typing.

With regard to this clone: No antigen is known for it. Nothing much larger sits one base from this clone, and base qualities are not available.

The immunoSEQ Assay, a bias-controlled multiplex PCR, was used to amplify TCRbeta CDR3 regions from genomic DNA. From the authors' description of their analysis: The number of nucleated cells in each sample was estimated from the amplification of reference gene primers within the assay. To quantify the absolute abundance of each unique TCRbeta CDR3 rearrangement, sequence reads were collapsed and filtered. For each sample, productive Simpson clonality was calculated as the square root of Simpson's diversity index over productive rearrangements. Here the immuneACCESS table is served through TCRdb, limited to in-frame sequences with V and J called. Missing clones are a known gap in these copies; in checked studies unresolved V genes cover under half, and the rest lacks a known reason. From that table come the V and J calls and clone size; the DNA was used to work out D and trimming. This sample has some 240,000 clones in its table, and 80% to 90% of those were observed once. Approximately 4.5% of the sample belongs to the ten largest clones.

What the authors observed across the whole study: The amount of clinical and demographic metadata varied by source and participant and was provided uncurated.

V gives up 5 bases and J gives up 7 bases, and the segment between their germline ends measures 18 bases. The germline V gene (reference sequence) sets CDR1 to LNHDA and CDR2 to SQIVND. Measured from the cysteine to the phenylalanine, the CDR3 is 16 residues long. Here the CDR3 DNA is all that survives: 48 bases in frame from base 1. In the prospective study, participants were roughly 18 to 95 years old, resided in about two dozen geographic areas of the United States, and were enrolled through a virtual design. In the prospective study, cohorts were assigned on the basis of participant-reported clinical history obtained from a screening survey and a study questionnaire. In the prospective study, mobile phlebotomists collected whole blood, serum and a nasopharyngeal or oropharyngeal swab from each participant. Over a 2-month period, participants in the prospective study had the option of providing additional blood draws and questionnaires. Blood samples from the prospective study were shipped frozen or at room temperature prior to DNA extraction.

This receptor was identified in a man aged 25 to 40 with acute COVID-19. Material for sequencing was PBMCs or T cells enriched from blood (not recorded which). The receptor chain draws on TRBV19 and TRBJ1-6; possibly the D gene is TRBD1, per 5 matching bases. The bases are TGTGCCAGTAGTTCGGCAACAGGTGCCTTCAATTCACCCCTCCACTTT. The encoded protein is CASSSATGAFNSPLHF.